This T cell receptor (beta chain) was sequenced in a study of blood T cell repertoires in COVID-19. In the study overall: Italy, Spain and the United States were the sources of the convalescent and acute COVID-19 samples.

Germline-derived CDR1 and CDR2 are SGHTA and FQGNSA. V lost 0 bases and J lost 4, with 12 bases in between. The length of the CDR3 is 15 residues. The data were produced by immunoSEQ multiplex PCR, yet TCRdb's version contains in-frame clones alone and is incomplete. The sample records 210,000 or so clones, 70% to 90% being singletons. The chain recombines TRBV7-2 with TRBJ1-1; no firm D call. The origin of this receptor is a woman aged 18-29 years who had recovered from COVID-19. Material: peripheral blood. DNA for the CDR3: TGTGCCAGCAGCTTAGCGTTGGACTCGGGCACTGAAGCTTTCTTT. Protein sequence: CASSLALDSGTEAFF.